This T cell receptor (beta chain) was retrieved from a study of beta chain features in type 1 diabetes. Study results and caveats: Insertions at VDJ junctions were less frequent in type 1 diabetes patients. These patients also deleted more nucleotides at the same junctions. Among patients with Type 1 diabetes, TCRB CDR3s were moderately but significantly shorter in every one of the four CD4+ subsets.

It was via CD45RO/CCR7/CD25/CD127/CD95/CD27 that CD4+ naive, central memory, regulatory and stem cell-like memory cells were sorted. Expressed TCRB transcripts got sequenced, as all isolated RNA was reverse transcribed. The study sequenced naive, central memory and regulatory T cell samples to an average of around 3.5 million reads. Method: immunoSEQ multiplex PCR; TCRdb's copy keeps in-frame clones and lacks some. Among roughly 140,000 clones, 40% to 60% were seen once, and the ten largest hold under 0.45%. Comment on this clone: Its cognate antigen is unknown.

This receptor was identified in a man aged 18 to 30 in good health. Source material: Tregs from blood.

This CDR3 reads CASSFPGLHLHF. The CDR3 DNA is TGTGCCAGCAGCTTTCCGGGACTTCACCTCCACTTT. The rearrangement uses TRBV7-2 and TRBJ1-6, with a weak D call TRBD1 (5 bases). The CDR3 is made up of 12 amino acids. Germline-derived CDR1 and CDR2 are SGHTA and FQGNSA. Trimming cost V 3 bases and J 15 bases, with 12 bases left between them.